The sample holds a few counts of the clone carrying this TCR beta chain. The antigen remains undetermined. Reverse transcription of all isolated RNA meant that expressed TCRB transcripts were sequenced. Profiling relied on immunoSEQ multiplex PCR, and the TCRdb table lists in-frame clones only, not all of them. This repertoire shows hundreds of thousands of clones, less than 20% found once; its top ten account for about 0.097%. V lost 5 bases, J lost 2 bases, and 14 bases lay in between. CDR1 MNHEY and CDR2 SVGAGI come from the germline V gene. This CDR3 region has 15 residues. This sample is part of a study of beta chain features in type 1 diabetes. Study information: Examination spanned about 110 million sorted cells from all samples.

General observations from the study: Individuals with type 1 diabetes displayed fewer insertions and more deletions at VDJ junctions. Patients and controls would share equally any PCR tilt toward shorter templates. Type 1 diabetes patients showed a moderate but significant shortening of TCRB CDR3s in all four CD4+ subsets.

The chain uses TRBV6-5 and TRBJ2-3, with a tentative D call TRBD2 (5 bases). The receptor was isolated from a young man in good health. The sequencing input was naive CD4+ T cells from blood. CDR3 amino acids: CASSKYGVYTDTQYF. The CDR3 DNA reads TGTGCCAGCAGTAAATACGGGGTATACACAGATACGCAGTATTTT.